The T cell receptor beta chain under discussion was sequenced for a study of T cell responses to AZD1222 COVID-19 vaccine. Turning to the study itself: Samples with a second dose at about 4 or about 12 weeks were pooled together.

Clones were read by immunoSEQ multiplex PCR, and TCRdb kept only the in-frame ones, dropping some. The sample lists about 260,000 clones, 80% to 95% seen once, with around 0.6% in the top ten. The study, taken as a whole, reports: Targets within unmutated variant regions were reportedly found for nearly half of spike-specific TCRs. The span of vaccine-associated CD4 TCRs extended across spike, with dominance at 160-218 and 743-854. The study sampled repertoires only after the peak T cell response.

The CDR3 totals 11 residues. Germline CDR1 reads MDHEN; CDR2 reads SYDVKM. Deletions cut 3 bases from V and 7 bases from J, with 7 bases between. Worth noting for this clone: The target antigen is unknown.

This chain uses TRBV28 with TRBJ2-7, with D uncertain. This receptor was obtained from an adult in good health. The source material was peripheral blood, sampled on day 0 of AZD1222 vaccination. In DNA, the CDR3 is TGTGCCAGCAGTTTTTTGAGTGAGCAGTACTTC. It codes for CASSFLSEQYF.